Following are 24 T cell receptor beta chains from one sample sequenced in a study of blood T cell repertoires in COVID-19. Generated by immunoSEQ multiplex PCR, the TCRdb table keeps only in-frame clones and is missing some. The sample includes around 58,000 clones, more than 75% of them seen just once. The sequenced sample was PBMCs or T cells enriched from blood (not recorded which). The source is a woman aged 40 to 50 who had recovered from COVID-19.

The chain recombines TRBV24-1 with TRBJ2-2, with 9 bases matching TRBD1. CDR1 and CDR2 (germline): KGHDR, SFDVKD. Trimming took 3 bases from V and 7 from J; bases not matched to a gene: 2. The CDR3 covers 14 residues. The CDR3 DNA follows: TGTGCCACCAGTGATGCGGACAGGGGCGGGGAGCTGTTTTTT. Residues: CATSDADRGGELFF.

The V and J genes are TRBV19 and TRBJ2-7; weak D call: TRBD2 (6 bases). The germline V and J ends were trimmed by 5 bases and 4 bases, with 12 bases remaining between them. The CDR3 has 13 residues. Germline V lookup: CDR1 LNHDA, CDR2 SQIVND (reference sequence). The CDR3 region is CASSPGSQYEQYF. As DNA, the CDR3 is TGTGCCAGTAGTCCCGGGAGCCAGTACGAGCAGTACTTC.

This clone is a singleton in its sample. CDR3: CASSIAGGIDTEAFF. CDR3 nucleotide sequence: TGTGCCAGCAGTATCGCAGGGGGAATCGACACTGAAGCTTTCTTT. The genes are TRBV7-8 and TRBJ1-1; 7 bases are shared with TRBD1. Germline CDR1 is SGHVS and CDR2 is FQNEAQ. This CDR3 has 15 amino acids. V lost 6 bases to trimming and J lost 3 bases; unmatched junction nucleotides: 10.

The chain joins TRBV11-3 to TRBJ1-2; D is unclear. Germline V CDR1 and CDR2: SGHNT, YENEEA. The V gene lost 8 bases and the J gene lost 3 bases, with 7 bases spanning the gap. This CDR3 has 11 residues. The CDR3 bases are TGTGCCAGCGGCAGGTACTATGGCTACACCTTC. Residues: CASGRYYGYTF. The variable domain in full, with the rest retrieved from reference TRBV11-3 and TRBJ1-2, is EAGVVQSPRYKIIEKKQPVAFWCNPISGHNTLYWYLQNLGQGPELLIRYENEEAVDDSQLPKDRFSAERLKGVDSTLKIQPAELGDSAVYLCASGRYYGYTFGSGTRLTVV.

The J gene is TRBJ2-7, the V gene TRBV9, with 15 bases identical to TRBD2. Per the germline V gene, CDR1 is SGDLS and CDR2 is YYNGEE. The V segment lost 3 bases and the J segment 3 bases; nucleotides outside the gene matches: 16. The CDR3 runs 20 residues. CDR3 amino acids: CASSGTGGAGTSGGYYEQYF. CDR3 bases: TGTGCCAGCAGCGGAACAGGGGGCGCCGGGACTAGCGGGGGGTACTACGAGCAGTACTTC. Full variable domain (remainder filled in from reference TRBV9 and TRBJ2-7): DSGVTQTPKHLITATGQRVTLRCSPRSGDLSVYWYQQSLDQGLQFLIQYYNGEERAKGNILERFSAQQFPDLHSELNLSSLELGDSALYFCASSGTGGAGTSGGYYEQYFGPGTRLTVT.

The rearrangement uses TRBV11-3 and TRBJ2-5; D is undetermined. This CDR3 comprises 18 residues. Deletions cut 5 bases from V and 2 bases from J, with 24 bases between. CDR1 and CDR2 from the germline V gene are SGHNT and YENEEA. DNA of the CDR3: TGTGCCAGCAGCGGATACTCAAGATGGGCAAGCCAGCAAGAGACCCAGTACTTC. Its protein product is CASSGYSRWASQQETQYF.

The chain is built from TRBV6-1 and TRBJ1-5; perhaps TRBD1 as D (5 bases). From germline, CDR1 is MNHNS and CDR2 SASEGT. The V end lost 2 bases, the J end lost 1 base, and 9 bases lay between the germline ends. The CDR3 spans 15 residues. CDR3 sequence: CASSENRGSNQPQHF. In DNA, the CDR3 is TGTGCCAGCAGTGAAAATAGGGGCAGCAATCAGCCCCAGCATTTT.

V and J are TRBV7-8 and TRBJ1-5, with D perhaps matching TRBD1 (6 bases). Germline V lookup: CDR1 SGHVS, CDR2 FQNEAQ. V lost 1 base and J lost 4, with 14 bases in between. The CDR3 runs 16 residues. The CDR3 reads CASSLDRVGRNQPQHF. In DNA, the CDR3 is TGTGCCAGCAGCTTAGACAGGGTAGGTCGTAATCAGCCCCAGCATTTT. The full variable domain, rest sourced from reference TRBV7-8 and TRBJ1-5, is GAGVSQSPRYKVAKRGQDVALRCDPISGHVSLFWYQQALGQGPEFLTYFQNEAQLDKSGLPSDRFFAERPEGSVSTLKIQRTQQEDSAVYLCASSLDRVGRNQPQHFGDGTRLSIL.

J is TRBJ2-7 and V is TRBV7-2; D ambiguous. V was trimmed by 3 bases and J by 6 bases, leaving 18 bases between them. This CDR3 contains 15 residues. The germline V gene encodes CDR1 SGHTA and CDR2 FQGNSA. CDR3 sequence reads: CASSFAASIRREQYF. CDR3 sequence (DNA): TGTGCCAGCAGCTTTGCAGCGTCAATAAGGCGCGAGCAGTACTTC. The full variable domain, with the rest looked up from reference TRBV7-2 and TRBJ2-7, is GAGVSQSPSNKVTEKGKDVELRCDPISGHTALYWYRQSLGQGLEFLIYFQGNSAPDKSGLPSDRFSAERTGGSVSTLTIQRTQQEDSAVYLCASSFAASIRREQYFGPGTRLTVT.

In this sample, this clone turned up once. This sequence joins TRBV6-5 and TRBJ2-5; D gene unclear. Trimming stripped 7 bases from V and 4 bases from J, with 7 bases between. The germline V gene encodes CDR1 MNHEY and CDR2 SVGAGI. The CDR3 spans 11 residues. This CDR3 is CASKTRETQYF. The DNA of the CDR3 is TGTGCCAGCAAGACAAGAGAGACCCAGTACTTC.

This chain's CDR3 is CASSGDRGGHEKLFF. In nucleotides, the CDR3 is TGTGCCAGCAGTGGAGACAGGGGAGGTCATGAAAAACTGTTTTTT. V usage is TRBV2 and J usage is TRBJ1-4, with 8 bases fitting TRBD1. The germline gives CDR1 SNHLY, CDR2 FYNNEI. The ends lost 4 bases at V and 6 bases at J; junction bases unmatched: 7. This CDR3 has 15 residues.

The chain couples TRBV11-1 to TRBJ2-7, with D possibly being TRBD1 (6 bases). There are 14 residues in the CDR3. The germline gives CDR1 SGHAT, CDR2 FQDESV (reference sequence). V was cut by 6 bases and J by 7 bases, with 19 bases left in between. The CDR3 nucleotides are TGTGCCAGCAGTTACAGGGAAAACCCTCTGGAGCAGTACTTC. This translates into CASSYRENPLEQYF.

The chain recombines TRBV5-6 with TRBJ2-2; unclear D gene. Per germline, CDR1 SGHDT and CDR2 YYEEEE. The CDR3 covers 15 residues. Trimming took 2 bases from V and 0 from J, leaving 8 bases between them. CDR3 nucleotides: TGTGCCAGCAGCTTCTCCGGAGCGAACACCGGGGAGCTGTTTTTT. Translation gives CASSFSGANTGELFF.

The genes are TRBV16 and TRBJ1-2; 8 nucleotides align to TRBD1. The CDR3 extends over 13 amino acids. J was trimmed by 3 bases and V by 4 bases; bases with no gene match: 1. Per germline, CDR1 KGHSY and CDR2 FQNENV. CDR3 sequence reads: CASSPDRDYGYTF. For the CDR3, the DNA is TGTGCCAGCAGCCCGGACAGGGACTATGGCTACACCTTC. The full variable domain, in which reference TRBV16 and TRBJ1-2 provide the parts outside the CDR3, is GEEVAQTPKHLVRGEGQKAKLYCAPIKGHSYVFWYQQVLKNEFKFLISFQNENVFDETGMPKERFSAKCLPNSPCSLEIQATKLEDSAVYFCASSPDRDYGYTFGSGTRLTVV.

The rearrangement uses TRBV12-5 and TRBJ1-6, with TRBD1 as a possible D gene (6 bases). V was cut by 5 bases and J by 5 bases, with 10 bases left in between. There are 14 residues in the CDR3. Germline lookup yields CDR1 LGHNT and CDR2 FRNRAP. As DNA, the CDR3 is TGTGCTAGTGGTCACGGACAGAATAATTCACCCCTCCACTTT. It yields the protein CASGHGQNNSPLHF.

The chain carries TRBV10-3 and TRBJ1-6; unclear D gene. V was cut by 6 bases and J by 5 bases, with 5 bases left in between. The germline CDR1 and CDR2 sequences are ENHRY and SYGVKD. The CDR3 length is 12 residues. CDR3 region: CAIRRDNSPLHF. The CDR3, as DNA: TGTGCCATCAGACGGGATAATTCACCCCTCCACTTT.

The chain carries TRBV2 and TRBJ1-6; D not certain. Trimming took 3 bases from V and 3 from J, leaving 9 bases between them. The CDR3 totals 15 residues. From germline, CDR1 is SNHLY and CDR2 FYNNEI. CDR3 in DNA: TGTGCCAGCAGTGAGGACTCTTTCTATAATTCACCCCTCCACTTT. Protein product: CASSEDSFYNSPLHF.

CDR3 amino acids: CSASSSGGAVDTQYF. The CDR3 DNA reads TGCAGTGCTAGTTCTAGCGGGGGGGCTGTAGATACGCAGTATTTT. The V and J genes are TRBV20-1 and TRBJ2-3; TRBD2 matches at 12 bases. The CDR3 loop spans 15 amino acids. The germline V gene has CDR1 DFQATT and CDR2 SNEGSKA (reference sequence). Unmatched junction bases numbered 6, after V lost 3 bases and J lost 5 bases.

The CDR3 spells CASSPGTGGQGYTF. CDR3 DNA: TGTGCCAGCAGCCCCGGGACAGGGGGCCAAGGCTACACCTTC. This chain joins TRBV13 and TRBJ1-2, with TRBD1 identical over 12 bases. V shed 5 bases, J shed 8 bases, and the junction held 6 bases outside the gene matches. In germline, CDR1 is PRHDT, CDR2 FYEKMQ (reference sequence). CDR3 size: 14 residues.

The V call is TRBV5-4, the J call TRBJ1-1; weak D call: TRBD1 (6 bases). With 4 bases removed from V and 4 bases from J, the gap between germline ends came to 11 bases. Germline V gene data show CDR1 as SGHNT and CDR2 as YYREEE (reference sequence). This CDR3 is 13 amino acids long. Written as DNA, the CDR3 is TGTGCCAGCAGCGGGGAGGGGGGCACTGAAGCTTTCTTT. This gives the protein CASSGEGGTEAFF.

This clone was seen a few times. V gene TRBV11-2 combines with J gene TRBJ2-1, with 16 bases matching TRBD2. The germline V gene has CDR1 SGHAT and CDR2 FQNNGV. This CDR3 contains 14 residues. The J segment lost 7 bases and the V segment lost 6 bases, leaving 0 bases of the junction unmatched. The CDR3: CASRGLAGGNEQFF. The CDR3 nucleotides are TGTGCCAGCAGGGGACTAGCGGGGGGGAATGAGCAGTTCTTC.

V and J are TRBV24-1 and TRBJ1-5, with a weak D call TRBD1 (6 bases). V lost 10 bases and J lost 0, with 9 bases in between. This CDR3 contains 13 residues. Per the germline V gene, CDR1 is KGHDR and CDR2 is SFDVKD. CDR3 protein: CATQGHSNQPQHF. The CDR3 DNA follows: TGTGCCACTCAGGGACATAGCAATCAGCCCCAGCATTTT.

V usage is TRBV10-3 and J usage is TRBJ1-4, with D possibly TRBD1 on 6 matching bases. The CDR3 consists of 13 residues. Trimming cost V 6 bases and J 7 bases, with 12 bases left between them. Germline CDR1 and CDR2: ENHRY and SYGVKD. CDR3 DNA sequence: TGTGCCATCAGACAGGGACCCGGTGAAAAACTGTTTTTT. It yields the protein CAIRQGPGEKLFF.

This clone was counted once. The rearrangement uses TRBV5-1 and TRBJ2-2; 15 nucleotides line up with TRBD2. CDR1 is SGHRS, CDR2 YFSETQ, per germline. The CDR3 spans 22 residues. After removal of 4 bases from V and 0 bases from J, the junction contained 16 bases not matched to a gene. Here the CDR3 reads CASSVYPPSWTSGGANTGELFF. CDR3 nucleotides: TGCGCCAGCAGCGTCTACCCCCCTTCTTGGACTAGCGGGGGGGCGAACACCGGGGAGCTGTTTTTT.